These T cell receptor beta chains were read from a single sample in a study of blood T cell repertoires in COVID-19. Repertoires were generated with immunoSEQ multiplex PCR, while TCRdb's copy carries only in-frame clones and drops some. The sample lists tens of thousands of clones, around four fifths seen once, with about 14% in the top ten. Material for sequencing was peripheral blood. The receptors were sampled from a human donor in a cohort sampled during active COVID-19. Each CDR3 is given with its conserved first and last residue. The order of the fields is D gene, clone size, V gene, J gene, CDR3 protein, CDR3 DNA. The D gene is left open where the match is weak. A row's size may be missing; if present it is once, few, many or a size class.

.,few,TRBV27,TRBJ2-1,CASSLALNTYNEQFF,TGTGCCAGCAGTTTAGCACTAAACACCTACAATGAGCAGTTCTTC
.,.,TRBV28,TRBJ2-3,CASFSLGQGERDTQYF,TGTGCCAGCTTTAGTTTGGGGCAGGGCGAGAGAGATACGCAGTATTTT
.,.,TRBV6-6,TRBJ2-7,CASSYWDWKTYEQYF,TGTGCCAGCAGTTACTGGGACTGGAAAACCTACGAGCAGTACTTC
.,.,TRBV19,TRBJ1-2,CASSLVAAQFNYGYTF,TGTGCCAGTAGTCTGGTGGCGGCTCAATTTAACTATGGCTACACCTTC
TRBD2,.,TRBV2,TRBJ2-1,CASSALISSGRASDEQFF,TGTGCCAGCAGCGCCTTAATTTCTAGCGGGAGGGCCTCGGATGAGCAGTTCTTC
.,.,TRBV6-2/TRBV6-3,TRBJ2-7,CASSSPDLPYEQYF,TGTGCCAGCAGTTCCCCCGACTTACCCTACGAGCAGTACTTC
TRBD1,.,TRBV10-3,TRBJ2-7,CAISAPTGGINEQYF,TGTGCCATCAGTGCGCCGACAGGGGGCATCAACGAGCAGTACTTC
TRBD2,.,TRBV18,TRBJ2-5,CASSPPSGGLETQYF,TGTGCCAGCTCACCACCGTCGGGGGGGCTGGAGACCCAGTACTTC
TRBD2,.,TRBV6-5,TRBJ2-7,CASTGLAGVEQYF,TGTGCCAGCACAGGACTAGCGGGAGTTGAGCAGTACTTC
.,.,TRBV5-1,TRBJ1-1,CASSLASDSPLGVAFF,TGCGCCAGCAGCTTGGCTTCAGACAGCCCCTTGGGCGTAGCTTTCTTT
TRBD1,.,TRBV30,TRBJ1-1,CAWSGGQGPDGGEAFF,TGTGCCTGGAGTGGTGGACAGGGGCCCGATGGCGGGGAGGCTTTCTTT
TRBD2,.,TRBV7-3,TRBJ2-5,CASSHGSGTSKEEDQETQYF,TGTGCCAGCAGCCACGGGTCCGGGACTAGCAAGGAAGAGGACCAAGAGACCCAGTACTTC
.,.,TRBV30,TRBJ1-3,CAWSEIDRAGNTIYF,TGTGCCTGGAGTGAAATTGATCGGGCTGGAAACACCATATATTTT
.,.,TRBV6-5,TRBJ2-1,CASSYSSGNEQFF,TGTGCCAGCAGTTATTCCTCGGGCAATGAGCAGTTCTTC
.,.,TRBV30,TRBJ2-3,CAWSSGQYQTDTQYF,TGTGCCTGGAGTAGCGGCCAGTATCAGACAGATACGCAGTATTTT
.,.,TRBV18,TRBJ1-4,CASSKGRGATNEKLFF,TGTGCCAGCTCAAAAGGCCGAGGTGCAACTAATGAAAAACTGTTTTTT
TRBD1,.,TRBV2,TRBJ2-2,CASDGQGIGELFF,TGTGCCAGCGACGGACAGGGGATAGGGGAGCTGTTTTTT
.,.,TRBV3-1/TRBV3-2,TRBJ2-1,CASTGNNEQFF,TGTGCCAGCACAGGGAACAATGAGCAGTTCTTC
TRBD2,.,TRBV28,TRBJ2-7,CASSSFGGYYEQYF,TGTGCCAGCAGTTCATTCGGGGGGTATTACGAGCAGTACTTC
TRBD1,few,TRBV2,TRBJ2-1,CASSADRDNEQFF,TGTGCCAGCAGTGCCGACAGGGACAATGAGCAGTTCTTC
TRBD1,.,TRBV28,TRBJ1-1,CASSLGGGNRGEAFF,TGTGCCAGTTCCTTAGGAGGGGGAAACAGGGGGGAAGCTTTCTTT
TRBD1,.,TRBV5-1,TRBJ2-7,CASSQQGVALEQYF,TGCGCCAGCAGCCAACAGGGGGTCGCTCTCGAGCAGTACTTC
.,.,TRBV27,TRBJ1-5,CASSSLAGGYEPQHF,TGTGCCAGCAGTTCCCTCGCGGGGGGCTATGAGCCCCAGCATTTT
.,.,TRBV6-5,TRBJ1-4,CASSPVAGGEKLFF,TGTGCCAGCAGTCCTGTTGCCGGGGGGGAAAAACTGTTTTTT
TRBD1,.,TRBV7-9,TRBJ2-7,CASSLGQGRYEQYF,TGTGCCAGCAGCTTAGGACAGGGGCGATACGAGCAGTACTTC
.,.,TRBV7-2,TRBJ2-5,CASSFSYFLSETQYF,TGTGCCAGCAGCTTTAGCTACTTCCTCTCTGAGACCCAGTACTTC
TRBD2,.,TRBV7-2,TRBJ2-7,CASSSPPSGSYEQYF,TGTGCCAGCAGCTCCCCCCCTAGCGGGTCTTACGAGCAGTACTTC
TRBD2,.,TRBV6-5,TRBJ2-5,CASSKGLAVQETQYF,TGTGCCAGCAGTAAGGGACTAGCGGTCCAAGAGACCCAGTACTTC
TRBD1,.,TRBV6-5,TRBJ2-5,CASNAGRGPGETQYF,TGTGCCAGCAATGCTGGTAGGGGGCCGGGGGAGACCCAGTACTTC
TRBD1,few,TRBV6-2/TRBV6-3,TRBJ1-1,CASSYSMTGMNTEAFF,TGTGCCAGCAGTTACTCGATGACAGGGATGAACACTGAAGCTTTCTTT
.,.,TRBV14,TRBJ1-2,CASSPFSQTIVGYTF,TGTGCCAGCAGCCCCTTCAGCCAAACTATAGTGGGCTACACCTTC
.,.,TRBV12-3/TRBV12-4,TRBJ2-7,CASSTGGGYEQYF,TGTGCCAGCAGTACTGGGGGCGGCTACGAGCAGTACTTC
TRBD1,.,TRBV7-2,TRBJ1-5,CASSPRPRQGDQPQHF,TGTGCCAGCAGCCCCCGTCCGAGACAGGGGGATCAGCCCCAGCATTTT
.,.,TRBV12-3/TRBV12-4,TRBJ2-1,CASSLPLDNEQFF,TGTGCCAGCAGTCTCCCCTTAGACAATGAGCAGTTCTTC
.,.,TRBV5-6,TRBJ1-1,CASSPNLGNEAFF,TGTGCCAGCAGCCCTAACTTGGGCAATGAAGCTTTCTTT
.,once,TRBV18,TRBJ1-1,CASSLFREEAFF,TGTGCCAGCTCGCTCTTCCGGGAAGAAGCTTTCTTT
.,.,TRBV29-1,TRBJ1-2,CSAELQEMNYGYTF,TGCAGCGCCGAACTCCAGGAAATGAACTATGGCTACACCTTC
.,.,TRBV30,TRBJ1-5,CAWRVPGAGRNQPQHF,TGTGCCTGGAGGGTCCCTGGCGCAGGGCGCAATCAGCCCCAGCATTTT
TRBD2,.,TRBV18,TRBJ2-1,CASSPTSGSSYNEQFF,TGTGCCAGCTCACCAACTAGCGGGAGCTCCTACAATGAGCAGTTCTTC
.,.,TRBV18,TRBJ1-3,CASSLYSGAGNTIYF,TGTGCCAGCTCACTTTACAGCGGGGCCGGAAACACCATATATTTT
.,.,TRBV5-1,TRBJ1-2,CASSLVAASEGYTF,TGCGCCAGCAGCTTGGTGGCAGCGTCGGAAGGCTACACCTTC
.,.,TRBV5-1,TRBJ1-3,CASSPDYSGNTIYF,TGCGCCAGCAGCCCGGACTACTCTGGAAACACCATATATTTT
.,.,TRBV21-1,TRBJ2-2,CASSTPRSGRDTGELFF,TGTGCCAGCAGCACCCCCCGGAGCGGCCGTGATACCGGGGAGCTGTTTTTT
TRBD1,.,TRBV12-5,TRBJ1-6,CASGLPWDRHNSPLHF,TGTGCTAGTGGTTTGCCCTGGGACAGGCATAATTCACCCCTCCACTTT
.,few,TRBV11-3,TRBJ2-1,CASSLVGQGEQFF,TGTGCCAGCAGCTTAGTTGGCCAGGGTGAGCAGTTCTTC
.,.,TRBV27,TRBJ1-1,CASSSGATEAFF,TGTGCCAGCAGTTCAGGGGCAACTGAAGCTTTCTTT
TRBD2,.,TRBV3-1/TRBV3-2,TRBJ2-3,CASSPPSGGITDTQYF,TGTGCCAGCAGCCCTCCTAGCGGGGGGATCACAGATACGCAGTATTTT
TRBD2,.,TRBV7-9,TRBJ2-3,CASSPLQAGGRRTQYF,TGTGCCAGCAGCCCTCTACAGGCGGGGGGGCGCCGGACGCAGTATTTT
.,.,TRBV11-2,TRBJ1-4,CASSLERQANEKLFF,TGTGCCAGCAGCCTGGAAAGGCAGGCTAATGAAAAACTGTTTTTT
.,.,TRBV5-6,TRBJ2-1,CASSLWTNEQFF,TGTGCCAGCAGCTTGTGGACAAATGAGCAGTTCTTC
TRBD1,.,TRBV19,TRBJ2-5,CASSPPGTGLETQYF,TGTGCCAGTAGTCCCCCCGGGACAGGGCTGGAGACCCAGTACTTC
.,few,TRBV7-2,TRBJ1-4,CASSLAGVEKLFF,TGTGCCAGCAGCTTAGCAGGGGTTGAAAAACTGTTTTTT
.,.,TRBV6-1,TRBJ2-7,CASSEIVPRYEQYF,TGTGCCAGCAGTGAAATAGTACCGCGCTACGAGCAGTACTTC
.,.,TRBV20-1,TRBJ2-7,CSASTGESSYEQYF,TGCAGTGCTAGTACCGGGGAGAGCTCCTACGAGCAGTACTTC